This is a list of T cell receptor beta chains from one sample in a study of T cells in localized non-small cell lung cancer. Profiled with immunoSEQ multiplex PCR; TCRdb holds only in-frame clones, not every one. Of tens of thousands of clones in the sample, roughly four fifths were seen once. Sequencing used peripheral blood, obtained before any cancer treatment. Source of these receptors: a male donor aged 60 or over with stage III squamous cell lung carcinoma. CDR3s include the opening cysteine and the closing phenylalanine or tryptophan. A D gene is named only where the DNA matches it firmly. Some rows mark clone size as missing; the rest say once, few, many or name a class of expanded clone.

v_gene	abundance	j_gene	d_gene	CDR3nt	CDR3aa
TRBV30	-	TRBJ2-6	-	TGTGCCTGGAGTCTACTCCGGGACGGATTGACAAGCTCTGGGGCCAACGTCCTGACTTTC	CAWSLLRDGLTSSGANVLTF
TRBV9	-	TRBJ2-5	-	TGTGCCAGCAGCCTCTATCAGGGGATCAACCAAGAGACCCAGTACTTC	CASSLYQGINQETQYF
TRBV5-1	-	TRBJ1-1	-	TGCGCCAGCAGCGCCCTGGGGGCGAACACTGAAGCTTTCTTT	CASSALGANTEAFF
TRBV18	once	TRBJ2-7	-	TGTGCCAGCTCACCCGAGACAGATTTCTACGAGCAGTACTTC	CASSPETDFYEQYF
TRBV27	-	TRBJ2-1	TRBD1	TGTGCCAGCACCAACAGGGGGCAGGGCTGGAATGAGCAGTTCTTC	CASTNRGQGWNEQFF
TRBV6-1	few	TRBJ2-7	-	TGTGCCAGCAGTGAATTGGTATACGAGCAGTACTTC	CASSELVYEQYF
TRBV6-5	-	TRBJ2-1	TRBD1	TGTGCCAGCAGTTTCGCACCGGGACAGGTTCGGAATGAGCAGTTCTTC	CASSFAPGQVRNEQFF
TRBV6-1	-	TRBJ2-7	-	TGTGCCAGCACCGAAGGGGTAAGGAGCTCCTACGAGCAGTACTTC	CASTEGVRSSYEQYF
TRBV6-1	-	TRBJ1-2	-	TGTGCCAGCAGTTCCGAAAGGAGCTTGGGGGGCTACACCTTC	CASSSERSLGGYTF
TRBV4-2	-	TRBJ1-5	-	TGTGCCAGCAGCCAAGTCGCTGGGGGTGGACAGCCCCAGCATTTT	CASSQVAGGGQPQHF
TRBV2	-	TRBJ2-1	TRBD2	TGTGCCAGCAGTGAGACTAGCGGGGGTTACAATGAGCAGTTCTTC	CASSETSGGYNEQFF
TRBV27	-	TRBJ1-2	-	TGTGCCAGCACCCCCTCGTGGACGGGTCCTAACTATGGCTACACCTTC	CASTPSWTGPNYGYTF
TRBV6-5	-	TRBJ2-1	TRBD1	TGTGCCAGCAGTGCTCCGGGACAGGGACACAATGAGCAGTTCTTC	CASSAPGQGHNEQFF
TRBV5-5	-	TRBJ2-3	-	TGTGCCAGCAGCGGTTTACCCGCGGATACGCAGTATTTT	CASSGLPADTQYF